The 18 T cell receptor beta chains reported below all come from one sample, sequenced in a study of T cells in tuberculosis (dated by TCRdb to about 2018). Receptor libraries were prepared by the immunoSEQ multiplex PCR assay. TCRdb provides this immuneACCESS table in a form limited to in-frame rearrangements. Some clones are lacking; in checked studies, under half of them reflect an unresolved V gene, and why the rest are absent is not known. Within this sample are around 30,000 clones, with 85% to 95% of them counted one time only. Together, the top ten hold more than 4% of the sample. The sample taken for sequencing was PBMCs. These receptors were obtained from a donor between 10 and 29 years old with latent tuberculosis or without tuberculosis infection.

The rearrangement uses TRBV19 and TRBJ2-6; D is unresolved. V dropped 2 bases and J dropped 4 bases, with 12 bases sitting between them. The CDR3 consists of 16 residues. The germline gives CDR1 LNHDA, CDR2 SQIVND (reference sequence). CDR3 sequence (DNA): TGTGCCAGTAGTATACTGGCTGTCTCCGGGGCCAACGTCCTGACTTTC. Translated, it gives CASSILAVSGANVLTF.

V is TRBV19 and J is TRBJ1-5; the match to TRBD1 covers 7 bases. The CDR3 sequence is 15 residues long. Germline-derived CDR1 and CDR2 are LNHDA and SQIVND (reference sequence). V was clipped by 10 bases and J by 0 bases; unmatched bases: 9. CDR3 sequence reads: CATRGQPNSNQPQHF. The CDR3 DNA sequence: TGTGCCACCAGGGGACAGCCGAATAGCAATCAGCCCCAGCATTTT. Variable domain in full (rest from reference TRBV19 and TRBJ1-5): DGGITQSPKYLFRKEGQNVTLSCEQNLNHDAMYWYRQDPGQGLRLIYYSQIVNDFQKGDIAEGYSVSREKKESFPLTVTSAQKNPTAFYLCATRGQPNSNQPQHFGDGTRLSIL.

The chain joins TRBV29-1 to TRBJ1-2, with D unresolved. V lost 3 bases and J lost 7, with 12 bases in between. CDR1 and CDR2 from the germline V gene are SQVTM and ANQGSEA. The CDR3 contains 12 residues. As DNA, the CDR3 is TGCAGCGTTGAGGAGGGAAGTGGTGGCTACACCTTC. This gives the protein CSVEEGSGGYTF.

The chain uses TRBV13 and TRBJ2-3, with 10 bases aligning to TRBD2. Germline V gene lookup returns CDR1 PRHDT and CDR2 FYEKMQ (reference sequence). CDR3 length equals 16 residues. J lost 1 base, V lost 6 bases, and 7 bases had no gene match. This chain's CDR3 is CASRAGGPRGTDTQYF. CDR3 nucleotides: TGTGCCAGCAGAGCGGGGGGGCCTCGGGGCACAGATACGCAGTATTTT.

The chain recombines TRBV19 with TRBJ1-1, with a tentative D call TRBD1 (6 bases). The CDR3 is 14 residues long. The V gene lost 7 bases and the J gene lost 0 bases, with 12 bases spanning the gap. Germline V gene data show CDR1 as LNHDA and CDR2 as SQIVND (reference sequence). This CDR3 is CASIATGLNTEAFF. The DNA of the CDR3 is TGTGCCAGTATAGCTACAGGGTTGAACACTGAAGCTTTCTTT.

The CDR3 sequence: CASSSGQGGGYTF. CDR3 DNA: TGTGCCAGCAGCTCGGGACAGGGGGGTGGCTACACCTTC. This sequence joins TRBV7-2 and TRBJ1-2; 11 positions match TRBD1. The trim removed 4 bases at V and 7 bases at J, leaving 2 bases unmatched. The CDR3 covers 13 residues. Germline loops: CDR1 SGHTA, CDR2 FQGNSA.

The V call is TRBV5-4, the J call TRBJ1-4; D remains ambiguous. Germline-derived CDR1 and CDR2 are SGHNT and YYREEE (reference sequence). The CDR3 spans 13 residues. V shed 2 bases and J shed 5 bases, with 7 bases lying between them. CDR3 in DNA: TGTGCCAGCAGCTTCGGAGGCAATGAAAAACTGTTTTTT. The encoded protein is CASSFGGNEKLFF.

The rearrangement joins TRBV19 to TRBJ2-7, with D possibly being TRBD1 (6 bases). This CDR3 spans 15 amino acids. V lost 11 bases and J 0 bases, leaving 20 bases between the germline ends. Per germline, CDR1 LNHDA and CDR2 SQIVND (reference sequence). The CDR3 DNA is TGTGCCGGTGGGAATTACAGGGTTGACTCCTACGAGCAGTACTTC. It yields the protein CAGGNYRVDSYEQYF.

V is TRBV6-5 and J is TRBJ1-3; 10 bases are shared with TRBD1. Losses at the gene ends were 7 bases for V and 9 bases for J; bases not matched to a gene: 6. Germline CDR1 is MNHEY and CDR2 is SVGAGI. This CDR3 has 13 amino acids. The CDR3 nucleotides read TGTGCCAGCATACCCCGACAGGGGGCCACCATATATTTT. This encodes CASIPRQGATIYF.

This chain connects TRBV29-1 to TRBJ1-3; D call uncertain. The CDR3 runs to 13 residues. With 8 bases removed from V and 4 bases from J, the gap between germline ends came to 15 bases. The V gene's germline CDR1 is SQVTM and CDR2 ANQGSEA. The CDR3 DNA reads as TGCAGCACTTGGGAGGGTTACGGAAACACCATATATTTT. Translating it yields CSTWEGYGNTIYF.

This clone was recorded only once. V usage is TRBV11-3 and J usage is TRBJ1-6; 7 nucleotides match TRBD1. Germline assignment: CDR1 SGHNT and CDR2 YENEEA. Trimming cost V 5 bases and J 7 bases; bases outside gene matches: 8. This CDR3 has 15 residues. The CDR3 DNA reads TGTGCCAGCAGCACCAGGACAGGAAACAATTCACCCCTCCACTTT. Translated: CASSTRTGNNSPLHF.

The chain combines TRBV6-5 with TRBJ1-1; 8 bases fit TRBD1. Germline V lookup: CDR1 MNHEY, CDR2 SVGAGI. The ends lost 11 bases at V and 2 bases at J; junction bases unmatched: 7. CDR3 size: 13 residues. CDR3 DNA: TGTGCCGGAAGGACAGGGCCTAACACTGAAGCTTTCTTT. The encoded protein is CAGRTGPNTEAFF.

Written as DNA, the CDR3 is TGTGCCAGCAGCCCTCGGACAGGGTCACGGAATGGCTACACCTTC. Translation gives CASSPRTGSRNGYTF. The chain has TRBV9 and TRBJ1-2; 8 positions match TRBD1. The CDR3 covers 15 residues. The junction had 11 bases not matched to a gene; V was cut back by 4 bases and J by 6 bases. Germline V lookup: CDR1 SGDLS, CDR2 YYNGEE. Supplemented by reference TRBV9 and TRBJ1-2, the full variable domain reads DSGVTQTPKHLITATGQRVTLRCSPRSGDLSVYWYQQSLDQGLQFLIQYYNGEERAKGNILERFSAQQFPDLHSELNLSSLELGDSALYFCASSPRTGSRNGYTFGSGTRLTVV.

The chain joins TRBV7-2 to TRBJ1-6; D gene uncertain. The CDR3 sequence is 15 residues long. Per germline, CDR1 SGHTA and CDR2 FQGNSA. Trimming shortened V by 6 bases and J by 3 bases, and 12 bases separated the two germline ends. The CDR3 sequence is CASSEARGYNSPLHF. CDR3 sequence (DNA): TGTGCCAGCAGTGAGGCCCGGGGCTATAATTCACCCCTCCACTTT.

The V call is TRBV5-1, the J call TRBJ2-7; 10 bases are shared with TRBD2. The V gene end was trimmed by 5 bases and the J gene end by 4 bases; junction bases not matched to a gene: 9. The CDR3 sequence is 15 residues long. Germline V gene data show CDR1 as SGHRS and CDR2 as YFSETQ. The CDR3 region has the DNA TGCGCCAGCAGAATCACTAGCGGGATTCCGTACGAGCAGTACTTC. This codes for CASRITSGIPYEQYF. The full variable domain, with the rest looked up from reference TRBV5-1 and TRBJ2-7, is KAGVTQTPRYLIKTRGQQVTLSCSPISGHRSVSWYQQTPGQGLQFLFEYFSETQRNKGNFPGRFSGRQFSNSRSEMNVSTLELGDSALYLCASRITSGIPYEQYFGPGTRLTVT.

The V gene is TRBV12-5, the J gene TRBJ2-1, with TRBD1 as a possible D gene (6 bases). The CDR3 length is 12 residues. V shed 8 bases and J shed 6 bases, with 11 bases lying between them. Germline values: CDR1 LGHNT, CDR2 FRNRAP. The CDR3 DNA reads TGTGCTAGTTCGTCGACAGGCAATGAGCAGTTCTTC. Protein: CASSSTGNEQFF.

The chain joins TRBV5-1 to TRBJ2-3, with a tentative D call TRBD1 (5 bases). Germline CDR1 SGHRS, CDR2 YFSETQ. This CDR3 has 13 amino acids. The V gene lost 3 bases and the J gene lost 2 bases, with 7 bases spanning the gap. The CDR3 sequence: CASSSGHTDTQYF. The DNA for the CDR3 is TGCGCCAGCAGCTCAGGACACACAGATACGCAGTATTTT.

CDR3 sequence: CASSFGGVTSGANVLTF. CDR3 coding DNA: TGCGCCAGCAGCTTTGGGGGGGTAACCTCTGGGGCCAACGTCCTGACTTTC. The rearrangement links TRBV5-1 to TRBJ2-6; TRBD2 matches at 7 bases. CDR3 size: 17 residues. The V gene end was trimmed by 2 bases and the J gene end by 0 bases; junction bases not matched to a gene: 5. Germline V CDR1 and CDR2: SGHRS, YFSETQ.